This T cell receptor (beta chain) was identified during a study of cytomegalovirus exposure and HLA in healthy donors. On the study more broadly: Genetic ancestry analysis placed over 75% of the 300 to 500 donors that were genotyped in the Caucasian-associated cluster.

A multiplex PCR was run with 60 Vbeta primers and 13 Jbeta primers. Profiling relied on immunoSEQ multiplex PCR, and the TCRdb table lists in-frame clones only, not all of them. This table has 55,000 to 80,000 clones, 65% to 90% appearing once. CDR1 and CDR2 (germline): MNHNY, SVGAGI (reference sequence). V shed 6 bases, J shed 6 bases, and the junction held 7 bases outside the gene matches. The CDR3 covers 13 residues. Details on this clone: Its antigen is still unknown.

Broader study findings: Association of a missense DCLRE1C variant with TCR beta V- and J-gene trimming was reported in a later analysis.

The chain is built from TRBV6-6 and TRBJ1-2; 7 nucleotides line up with TRBD1. Sequenced input: PBMCs. This receptor was identified in a female donor in good health and CMV-seronegative. CDR3: CASRTGQENGYTF. Written as DNA, the CDR3 is TGTGCCAGCAGGACTGGACAGGAGAATGGCTACACCTTC.